This is a list of T cell receptor beta chains from one sample in a study of shared clonotypes between healthy human individuals. TCRdb's table, derived via immunoSEQ multiplex PCR, lists solely in-frame clones and lacks some. This sample has millions of clones, with around nine tenths found just once. The sequenced sample consisted of naive CD4+ T cells sorted from blood. Source of these receptors: a man in his late teens or twenties in good health. The CDR3 runs from the conserved cysteine through the conserved F or W. The D gene is left open where the match is weak. Clone size is shown for a subset of rows, as once, few, many or a class of expanded clone.

>TRBD1|TRBJ1-5|-|14|TRBV5-3
TGTGCCAGAAGCCCGGACAGGGAGGCTCAGCCCCAGCATTTT
CARSPDREAQPQHF
>-|TRBJ2-7|-|12|TRBV30
TGTGCCTGGAGTGTAAACACCTACGAGCAGTACTTC
CAWSVNTYEQYF
>TRBD2|TRBJ2-7|once|15|TRBV2
TGTGCCAGCAGTTCCTCGGGAGCCCCGGGGGGCGAGCAGTACTTC
CASSSSGAPGGEQYF
>-|TRBJ2-4|-|15|TRBV5-8
TGTGCCAGCAGCATAGAGAGCCGGACTTGGGACATTCAGTACTTC
CASSIESRTWDIQYF
>-|TRBJ1-4|-|16|TRBV6-6
TGTGCCAGCAGTCCCGACCCCAGGGGAGAGAATGAAAAACTGTTTTTT
CASSPDPRGENEKLFF
>TRBD1|TRBJ1-2|-|16|TRBV29-1
TGCAGCGTTGAAGAAGGGAAGGACAGGGGTTACTATGGCTACACCTTC
CSVEEGKDRGYYGYTF
>-|TRBJ2-1|-|15|TRBV2
TGTGCCAGCAGTGGTGGCGGGACCTCCTACAATGAGCAGTTCTTC
CASSGGGTSYNEQFF
>TRBD1|TRBJ2-3|-|16|TRBV5-6
TGTGCCAGCCGTGAGAGAGGACAGGGCATATCAGATACGCAGTATTTT
CASRERGQGISDTQYF
>-|TRBJ2-7|-|13|TRBV7-2
TGTGCCAGCAGCTTAAGAGTCTCCTACGAGCAGTACTTC
CASSLRVSYEQYF
>-|TRBJ2-5|-|14|TRBV27
TGTGCCAGCAGGGACGCAAGCCACGGAGAGACCCAGTACTTC
CASRDASHGETQYF
>-|TRBJ1-4|-|13|TRBV5-4
TGTGCCAGCAGCCAGGCGGCTAATGAAAAACTGTTTTTT
CASSQAANEKLFF
>-|TRBJ1-2|-|12|TRBV27
TGTGCCAGCAGTGGAATTAACTATGGCTACACCTTC
CASSGINYGYTF
>-|TRBJ1-4|-|14|TRBV14
TGTGCCAGCAGCCGAGAAAAGGCAGATGAAAAACTGTTTTTT
CASSREKADEKLFF
>-|TRBJ1-1|-|15|TRBV6-5
TGTGCCAGCAGTTACTCACTGGGGATGAACACTGAAGCTTTCTTT
CASSYSLGMNTEAFF
>TRBD1|TRBJ1-5|-|17|TRBV5-1
TGCGCCAGCAGCCCTACAGGGGGCGGGTATAGCAATCAGCCCCAGCATTTT
CASSPTGGGYSNQPQHF
>TRBD1|TRBJ2-7|-|16|TRBV4-1
TGCGCCAGCAGCCAAGACGGGACAGGCGGAGGTTACGAGCAGTACTTC
CASSQDGTGGGYEQYF
>-|TRBJ1-5|-|14|TRBV19
TGTGCCAGTAGTATAATGCTGGGAGATCAGCCCCAGCATTTT
CASSIMLGDQPQHF
>-|TRBJ2-7|once|13|TRBV19
TGTGCCAGTAGTGTCCAGGGCTGGGGCGAGCAGTACTTC
CASSVQGWGEQYF
>TRBD1|TRBJ2-3|-|16|TRBV27
TGTGCCAGCAGTGCCAGACAGGGAATTGGGACAGATACGCAGTATTTT
CASSARQGIGTDTQYF
>-|TRBJ1-1|-|11|TRBV7-2
TGTGCCAGCAGCTTAGACAGGATTTCTTTCTTT
CASSLDRISFF
>TRBD2|TRBJ2-1|-|15|TRBV10-3
TGTGCCATCAGTGAGTCTCCGGGGGGGTACAATGAGCAGTTCTTC
CAISESPGGYNEQFF
>-|TRBJ2-2|-|16|TRBV5-1
TGCGCCAGCAGCTTGGTTCTAGCGATGAGTCCCGGGGAGCTGTTTTTT
CASSLVLAMSPGELFF
>-|TRBJ1-5|-|15|TRBV6-4
TGTGCCAGCAAGGTGACAGCGGACCCCAATCAGCCCCAGCATTTT
CASKVTADPNQPQHF
>TRBD2|TRBJ2-7|-|14|TRBV6-4
TGTGCCAGCAGTGCTACCGGGACTAGCTACGAGCAGTACTTC
CASSATGTSYEQYF
>-|TRBJ1-2|-|12|TRBV30
TGTGCCTGGACACCGACTAGCTATGGCTACACCTTC
CAWTPTSYGYTF
>-|TRBJ2-3|-|16|TRBV5-1
TGCGCCAGCAGCCCCGGATTACTAGCAGAGGCAGATACGCAGTATTTT
CASSPGLLAEADTQYF
>-|TRBJ2-1|-|13|TRBV2
TGTGCCAGCAGTCGAGACTCCACGGGGGAGCAGTTCTTC
CASSRDSTGEQFF
>-|TRBJ2-7|-|10|TRBV30
TGTGAGAACCCCGCCTACGAGCAGTACTTC
CENPAYEQYF
>-|TRBJ1-2|-|12|TRBV18
TGTGCCAGCTCACCTCCCCCCTGGGGCTACACCTTC
CASSPPPWGYTF
>-|TRBJ2-6|few|13|TRBV7-9
TGTGCCAGCAGCTCCAGGGGAACCAACGTCCTGACTTTC
CASSSRGTNVLTF
>TRBD2|TRBJ2-1|-|16|TRBV7-3
TGTGCCAGCAGCGCACTAGCGGGGGGGTACTACAATGAGCAGTTCTTC
CASSALAGGYYNEQFF
>-|TRBJ2-3|-|14|TRBV5-1
TGCGCCAGCAGCTCCCGGGACAACACAGATACGCAGTATTTT
CASSSRDNTDTQYF
>-|TRBJ2-1|once|12|TRBV19
TGTGCCAGTAGCCGACTGGGGGCGGAGCAGTTCTTC
CASSRLGAEQFF
>TRBD2|TRBJ2-3|-|15|TRBV11-2
TGTGCCAGCAGCTTCAGGACTAGCGCGGAAGATACGCAGTATTTT
CASSFRTSAEDTQYF
>TRBD1|TRBJ2-7|-|14|TRBV5-6
TGTGCCAGCAGCCCACCCCGACAGGGCTACGAGCAGTACTTC
CASSPPRQGYEQYF
>TRBD1|TRBJ1-5|-|14|TRBV6-5
TGTGCCAGCAGTTCCGGACAGGGGCCGACGCCCCAGCATTTT
CASSSGQGPTPQHF
>TRBD1|TRBJ1-2|-|16|TRBV28
TGTGCCAGCAGTCAGACCGGGACAGGGATTAACTATGGCTACACCTTC
CASSQTGTGINYGYTF
>-|TRBJ2-3|-|14|TRBV19
TGTGCCAGTAGTAACCTCAGGCCCCAAGATACGCAGTATTTT
CASSNLRPQDTQYF
>-|TRBJ2-1|-|17|TRBV4-1
TGCGCCAGCAGCCAAGATCGAGTTAGCGGCCTCCACAATGAGCAGTTCTTC
CASSQDRVSGLHNEQFF
>-|TRBJ2-3|-|18|TRBV11-2
TGTGCCAGCAGCCAGAGAGGGGGGGCGGGGGCCGCAGGAGATACGCAGTATTTT
CASSQRGGAGAAGDTQYF
>TRBD2|TRBJ2-5|-|18|TRBV18
TGTGCCAGCTCACCACCTTTGACTAGCGGGACGGAAGGAGAGACCCAGTACTTC
CASSPPLTSGTEGETQYF
>-|TRBJ2-7|-|17|TRBV11-2
TGTGCCAGCAGCTTAGATGGGGCCGGTTTCCCCTCCTACGAGCAGTACTTC
CASSLDGAGFPSYEQYF
>-|TRBJ2-5|-|15|TRBV11-2
TGTGCCAGCAGCCTCGTGGCGGGGACCCAAGAGACCCAGTACTTC
CASSLVAGTQETQYF
>-|TRBJ1-6|-|14|TRBV18
TGTGCCAGCTCACCAGATTTCTATAATTCACCCCTCCACTTT
CASSPDFYNSPLHF
>-|TRBJ2-3|-|16|TRBV7-9
TGTGCCAGCAGCTCTTCGAGGACCACACACACAGATACGCAGTATTTT
CASSSSRTTHTDTQYF
>TRBD2|TRBJ2-5|-|14|TRBV5-1
TGCGCCAGCAGCACCGGGACTAGCAAAGAGACCCAGTACTTC
CASSTGTSKETQYF
>-|TRBJ2-1|-|15|TRBV6-5
TGTGCCAGCAGCCACCGGGACAGAACTAGCGGTGGGCAGTTCTTC
CASSHRDRTSGGQFF
>-|TRBJ2-7|once|14|TRBV11-2
TGTGCCAGCAGCCGAGGGCAGGCCCGCTACGAGCAGTACTTC
CASSRGQARYEQYF
>-|TRBJ1-5|-|13|TRBV30
TGTGCCTGGAGTGTGGGTGAAAATCAGCCCCAGCATTTT
CAWSVGENQPQHF
>-|TRBJ2-3|-|14|TRBV12-2
TGTGCAAGTCGCTTAAAACAGGGCTCAGATACGCAGTATTTT
CASRLKQGSDTQYF
>-|TRBJ1-1|-|14|TRBV27
TGTGCCAGCATTGGACCCAATCGGGGTACTGAAGCTTTCTTT
CASIGPNRGTEAFF
>TRBD1|TRBJ2-7|-|13|TRBV29-1
TGCAGCGTGGATACAGGGGAAACCTACGAGCAGTACTTC
CSVDTGETYEQYF
>-|TRBJ2-7|-|14|TRBV27
TGTGCCAGCAGTTTAGAGCAGCGGCGCTACGAGCAGTACTTC
CASSLEQRRYEQYF
>-|TRBJ1-3|-|15|TRBV4-3
TGCGCCAGCAGCCAAGATCGGCTCTCTGGAAACACCATATATTTT
CASSQDRLSGNTIYF
>TRBD1|TRBJ2-1|-|14|TRBV6-1
TGTGCCAGCAATCCGGGACAGGGGGTCGGTGAGCAGTTCTTC
CASNPGQGVGEQFF